The 25 T cell receptor beta chains listed next were all sequenced from one sample in a study of T cell responses to AZD1222 COVID-19 vaccine. Profiled with immunoSEQ multiplex PCR; TCRdb holds only in-frame clones, not every one. The table lists around 120,000 clones, over 75% of them singletons. Sequences were derived from peripheral blood, sampled on day 0 of AZD1222 vaccination. These receptors originate from an adult in good health.

The rearrangement joins TRBV7-9 to TRBJ1-5, with a possible D match to TRBD1 (6 bases). The CDR3 contains 12 residues. V lost 1 base and J lost 9, with 7 bases in between. Per germline, CDR1 SEHNR and CDR2 FQNEAQ (reference sequence). The DNA of the CDR3 is TGTGCCAGCAGCTTAGAACAGGGGCCCCAGCATTTT. Translated: CASSLEQGPQHF.

This sequence joins TRBV29-1 and TRBJ2-2, with 8 nucleotides matching TRBD2. Germline V gives CDR1 SQVTM, CDR2 ANQGSEA. Unmatched junction bases numbered 4, after V lost 4 bases and J lost 3 bases. CDR3 length: 14 amino acids. The CDR3 is CSVGGGSDTGELFF. CDR3 in DNA: TGCAGCGTTGGCGGGGGGTCAGACACCGGGGAGCTGTTTTTT.

This chain links TRBV28 with TRBJ2-1; TRBD1 is a possible D gene (5 bases). In germline, CDR1 is MDHEN, CDR2 SYDVKM. CDR3 size: 14 residues. V was shortened by 9 bases and J by 0 bases, with 12 bases between the two germline ends. CDR3 sequence: CASADISSYNEQFF. The DNA for the CDR3 is TGTGCCAGTGCGGACATTAGCTCCTACAATGAGCAGTTCTTC.

The rearrangement uses TRBV4-3 and TRBJ2-7; 7 nucleotides match TRBD1. The CDR3 contains 15 residues. The trim removed 2 bases at V and 5 bases at J, leaving 9 bases unmatched. Germline V gene sequence: CDR1 LGHNA, CDR2 YSLEER. Here the CDR3 DNA reads TGCGCCAGCAGCCAAATACAGGGGTTCGGGGACGAGCAGTACTTC. This sequence encodes CASSQIQGFGDEQYF.

The V gene is TRBV19, the J gene TRBJ2-2; TRBD1 aligns across 7 bases. From germline, CDR1 is LNHDA and CDR2 SQIVND (reference sequence). This CDR3 region has 17 residues. J gave up 6 bases and V 4 bases, and 14 bases lay outside the gene matches. The chain's CDR3 is CASSRPGGRLDAGELFF. The DNA of the CDR3 is TGTGCCAGTAGTAGACCAGGGGGAAGGCTCGACGCCGGGGAGCTGTTTTTT.

This sequence joins TRBV28 and TRBJ1-2; 8 nucleotides match TRBD1. Germline lookup yields CDR1 MDHEN and CDR2 SYDVKM. The CDR3 totals 15 residues. J gave up 6 bases and V 7 bases, and 13 bases lay outside the gene matches. The CDR3, as DNA: TGTGCCAGCAAGGTTCCGGACAGGGATCAAGATGGCTACACCTTC. This sequence encodes CASKVPDRDQDGYTF.

The V and J genes are TRBV5-4 and TRBJ1-4; D remains unclear. Germline assignment: CDR1 SGHNT and CDR2 YYREEE (reference sequence). The CDR3 extends over 14 amino acids. V lost 4 bases, J lost 8 bases, and 15 bases lay in between. CDR3: CASSRGAVEEKLFF. DNA for the CDR3: TGTGCCAGCAGCCGGGGAGCGGTAGAAGAAAAACTGTTTTTT.

V and J are TRBV9 and TRBJ1-3; D is unclear. V shed 3 bases and J shed 1 base, with 14 bases lying between them. The germline gives CDR1 SGDLS, CDR2 YYNGEE. The CDR3 is 16 residues long. CDR3 sequence: CASSASDGLSGNTIYF. In DNA, the CDR3 is TGTGCCAGCAGCGCCTCAGACGGACTGTCTGGAAACACCATATATTTT.

The rearrangement links TRBV7-9 to TRBJ1-6; TRBD1 matches 8 bases. CDR3 length: 15 amino acids. V shed 4 bases and J 10 bases; nucleotides not matched to a gene: 9. In germline, CDR1 is SEHNR, CDR2 FQNEAQ (reference sequence). This chain's CDR3 is CASSSSGQGYSPLHF. The CDR3 DNA sequence: TGTGCCAGCAGCTCATCCGGACAGGGTTACTCACCCCTCCACTTT. Drawing the rest from reference TRBV7-9 and TRBJ1-6, the complete variable domain is DTGVSQNPRHKITKRGQNVTFRCDPISEHNRLYWYRQTLGQGPEFLTYFQNEAQLEKSRLLSDRFSAERPKGSFSTLEIQRTEQGDSAMYLCASSSSGQGYSPLHFGNGTRLTVT.

The chain couples TRBV4-1 to TRBJ2-7; D is perhaps TRBD2 (7 bases). Germline-derived CDR1 and CDR2 are MGHRA and YSYEKL. Trimming shortened V by 0 bases and J by 7 bases, and 13 bases separated the two germline ends. The CDR3 covers 14 residues. The CDR3 DNA reads TGCGCCAGCAGCCAAGATCGGGGGGCCGGAGAGCAGTACTTC. It codes for CASSQDRGAGEQYF.

The CDR3 bases are TGTGCCAGCAGTCTGGCTAGCGGGGGGGAGGACGAGCAGTACTTC. This sequence encodes CASSLASGGEDEQYF. The chain joins TRBV2 to TRBJ2-7; 12 bases fit TRBD2. The CDR3 is 15 amino acids. Germline V lookup: CDR1 SNHLY, CDR2 FYNNEI. With V trimmed by 5 bases and J by 5 bases, 7 bases remained unmatched.

V is TRBV10-3 and J is TRBJ2-2, with TRBD1 identical over 7 bases. Germline CDR1 reads ENHRY; CDR2 reads SYGVKD. The CDR3 runs 16 residues. With V trimmed by 0 bases and J by 4 bases, 5 bases remained unmatched. The CDR3 region has the DNA TGTGCCATCAGTGAGTCGCAGGACAGGTTCACCGGGGAGCTGTTTTTT. It translates to CAISESQDRFTGELFF.

This clone was detected a few times. The rearrangement joins TRBV28 to TRBJ2-7; D might be TRBD1 (5 bases). The germline V and J ends were trimmed by 5 bases and 2 bases, with 7 bases remaining between them. The CDR3 loop spans 12 amino acids. Germline values: CDR1 MDHEN, CDR2 SYDVKM. The CDR3 here is CASSKGAYEQYF. The CDR3 nucleotides are TGTGCCAGCAGTAAAGGGGCCTACGAGCAGTACTTC.

This clone showed up just a few times. In nucleotides, the CDR3 is TGTGCCAGTAGTATCGCTCGGACAGGGCGGAATGAGCAGTTCTTC. The encoded protein is CASSIARTGRNEQFF. The J gene is TRBJ2-1, the V gene TRBV19; 8 bases match TRBD1. CDR1 is LNHDA and CDR2 is SQIVND in the germline V gene (reference sequence). This CDR3 comprises 15 residues. J gave up 7 bases and V 3 bases, and 8 bases lay outside the gene matches.

The chain joins TRBV18 to TRBJ1-1, with D maybe TRBD1 (5 bases). The CDR3 is made up of 14 amino acids. CDR1 and CDR2 (germline): KGHSH, LQKENI. V was cut by 0 bases and J by 5 bases, with 10 bases left in between. This CDR3 is CASSPPGDRTEAFF. The DNA of the CDR3 is TGTGCCAGCTCACCACCGGGGGACCGGACTGAAGCTTTCTTT. Filled out from reference TRBV18 and TRBJ1-1, the complete variable domain reads NAGVMQNPRHLVRRRGQEARLRCSPMKGHSHVYWYRQLPEEGLKFMVYLQKENIIDESGMPKERFSAEFPKEGPSILRIQQVVRGDSAAYFCASSPPGDRTEAFFGQGTRLTVV.

This rearrangement joins TRBV29-1 to TRBJ1-1; D uncertain. This CDR3 has 11 residues. V dropped 5 bases and J dropped 6 bases, with 10 bases sitting between them. CDR1 is SQVTM and CDR2 is ANQGSEA in the germline V gene. The CDR3, as DNA: TGCAGCGTTCAATCCCTCGCTGAAGCTTTCTTT. Amino acid sequence: CSVQSLAEAFF.

The chain joins TRBV18 to TRBJ1-2; 9 bases match TRBD1. This CDR3 contains 18 residues. CDR1 is KGHSH, CDR2 LQKENI, per germline. The trim removed 2 bases at V and 4 bases at J, leaving 14 bases unmatched. CDR3 amino acids: CASSPATGGYGIVYGYTF. Here the CDR3 DNA reads TGTGCCAGCTCACCAGCGACAGGGGGTTATGGAATCGTCTATGGCTACACCTTC.

The V gene is TRBV27, the J gene TRBJ2-7; D unclear. CDR1 and CDR2 from the germline V gene are MNHEY and SMNVEV (reference sequence). This CDR3 contains 13 residues. The germline V and J ends were trimmed by 2 bases and 1 base, with 6 bases remaining between them. For the CDR3, the DNA is TGTGCCAGCAGTTTAGCCGGATCCTACGAGCAGTACTTC. Translated: CASSLAGSYEQYF.

The chain employs TRBV24-1 and TRBJ1-1; the match to TRBD1 covers 9 bases. The CDR3 totals 17 residues. Germline V gene data show CDR1 as KGHDR and CDR2 as SFDVKD. The V segment lost 0 bases and the J segment 5 bases; nucleotides outside the gene matches: 9. CDR3 loop: CATSDLGGQGWRTEAFF. DNA for the CDR3: TGTGCCACCAGTGATTTGGGCGGACAGGGGTGGAGGACTGAAGCTTTCTTT.

V is TRBV19 and J is TRBJ2-7; 8 bases match TRBD2. The junction had 8 bases not matched to a gene; V was cut back by 0 bases and J by 4 bases. Germline loops: CDR1 LNHDA, CDR2 SQIVND (reference sequence). The CDR3 consists of 16 residues. The CDR3 DNA follows: TGTGCCAGTAGTATAGATCATTCGGGGGGGCTTTACGAGCAGTACTTC. The encoded protein is CASSIDHSGGLYEQYF. Variable domain in full (rest from reference TRBV19 and TRBJ2-7): DGGITQSPKYLFRKEGQNVTLSCEQNLNHDAMYWYRQDPGQGLRLIYYSQIVNDFQKGDIAEGYSVSREKKESFPLTVTSAQKNPTAFYLCASSIDHSGGLYEQYFGPGTRLTVT.

This chain links TRBV24-1 with TRBJ2-3, with 7 bases aligning to TRBD1. The junction had 9 bases not matched to a gene; V was cut back by 4 bases and J by 3 bases. Germline V gives CDR1 KGHDR, CDR2 SFDVKD. The CDR3 totals 16 residues. The CDR3 DNA is TGTGCCACCAGTGACCTGACAGGGAAAGGGACAGATACGCAGTATTTT. Encoded protein: CATSDLTGKGTDTQYF.

The J gene is TRBJ2-4, the V gene TRBV20-1; no clear D. This CDR3 spans 11 amino acids. Trimming took off 3 bases at V and 9 bases at J, with 9 bases between the two ends. Germline lookup yields CDR1 DFQATT and CDR2 SNEGSKA (reference sequence). The CDR3 DNA follows: TGCAGTGCTAGGACCCCCCGCATTCAGTACTTC. Translating it yields CSARTPRIQYF.

The V and J genes are TRBV7-2 and TRBJ1-2; 7 nucleotides line up with TRBD1. The germline CDR1 and CDR2 sequences are SGHTA and FQGNSA. This CDR3 contains 14 residues. The trim removed 0 bases at V and 6 bases at J, leaving 4 bases unmatched. The CDR3 sequence is CASSLALGGDGYTF. The CDR3 bases are TGTGCCAGCAGCTTAGCGCTAGGGGGCGATGGCTACACCTTC.

The J gene is TRBJ2-4, the V gene TRBV11-3, with TRBD2 identical over 9 bases. In germline, CDR1 is SGHNT, CDR2 YENEEA. The CDR3 totals 17 residues. J lost 0 bases, V lost 4 bases, and 7 bases had no gene match. CDR3 amino acids: CASSSYSGGRAKNIQYF. The CDR3 DNA is TGTGCCAGCAGCTCCTATAGCGGGGGTCGAGCCAAAAACATTCAGTACTTC. The full variable domain, its missing parts supplied by reference TRBV11-3 and TRBJ2-4, is EAGVVQSPRYKIIEKKQPVAFWCNPISGHNTLYWYLQNLGQGPELLIRYENEEAVDDSQLPKDRFSAERLKGVDSTLKIQPAELGDSAVYLCASSSYSGGRAKNIQYFGAGTRLSVL.

Written as DNA, the CDR3 is TGTGCCAGCAGCCAAGTCCTAGCGAAGGGGGGCACAGATACGCAGTATTTT. Its protein product is CASSQVLAKGGTDTQYF. This sequence joins TRBV3-1 (or the pseudogene TRBV3-2) and TRBJ2-3; possibly TRBD1 or TRBD2 for D (6 bases each). The ends were cut back, 1 base at V and 1 base at J, with 15 bases in the middle. CDR3 size: 17 residues. Germline V gives CDR1 LGHDT, CDR2 YNNKEL (reference sequence).